The 27 T cell receptor beta chains below were found in one sample sequenced in a study of blood T cell repertoires in COVID-19 (dated by TCRdb to between 2020 and 2021). Libraries were built with the immunoSEQ multiplex PCR assay. Not all clones reach the TCRdb copy of this immuneACCESS table, which keeps in-frame sequences only. Checked studies attribute under half of the gap to unresolved V genes and leave the rest unexplained. This sample gives under 250,000 clones in total; under 90% of them show up just once. Together, the top ten hold around 9% of the sample. Sequences were obtained from PBMCs or T cells enriched from blood (not recorded which). The receptors come from a woman aged 45-65 years with acute COVID-19.

The chain employs TRBV2 and TRBJ2-7, with 11 positions matching TRBD1. J lost 2 bases, V lost 6 bases, and 0 bases had no gene match. The germline CDR1 and CDR2 sequences are SNHLY and FYNNEI. This CDR3 comprises 13 residues. CDR3 residues: CASRGQGAYEQYF. CDR3 DNA sequence: TGTGCCAGCAGGGGACAGGGGGCCTACGAGCAGTACTTC.

The chain recombines TRBV6-5 with TRBJ1-6; 10 bases line up with TRBD1. Germline V CDR1 and CDR2: MNHEY, SVGAGI. J was trimmed by 5 bases and V by 6 bases; bases with no gene match: 4. CDR3 length equals 15 residues. For the CDR3, the DNA is TGTGCCAGCAGCGTAGGGACAGGGGATAATTCACCCCTCCACTTT. Its protein product is CASSVGTGDNSPLHF.

This clone was seen only a few times. The J gene is TRBJ2-3, the V gene TRBV6-2 or TRBV6-3; D call uncertain. The V end lost 5 bases, the J end lost 2 bases, and 11 bases lay between the germline ends. Germline CDR1 MNHEY, CDR2 SVGEGT. The CDR3 is 14 residues long. The CDR3 is CASSTQDTTDTQYF. In nucleotides, the CDR3 is TGTGCCAGCAGTACCCAGGATACCACAGATACGCAGTATTTT.

This rearrangement joins TRBV11-3 to TRBJ2-6; D gene unclear. The CDR3 runs to 17 residues. The V end lost 5 bases, the J end lost 0 bases, and 14 bases lay between the germline ends. Germline V lookup: CDR1 SGHNT, CDR2 YENEEA. CDR3 sequence (DNA): TGTGCCAGCAGCCCCCCGCCAGGCCTCTCTGGGGCCAACGTCCTGACTTTC. Amino acid sequence: CASSPPPGLSGANVLTF.

The rearrangement joins TRBV28 to TRBJ2-5, with 7 bases aligning to TRBD2. Germline V CDR1 and CDR2: MDHEN, SYDVKM. Losses at the gene ends were 7 bases for V and 3 bases for J; bases not matched to a gene: 14. This CDR3 has 16 residues. Here the CDR3 reads CASTPQASSGKETQYF. The CDR3 DNA sequence: TGTGCCAGCACCCCGCAGGCATCTAGCGGTAAAGAGACCCAGTACTTC.

This chain links TRBV4-1 with TRBJ1-5; TRBD1 is a possible D gene (6 bases). Germline CDR1 and CDR2: MGHRA and YSYEKL. V was pared by 2 bases and J by 3 bases, with 11 bases between. The CDR3 covers 15 residues. The CDR3 loop is CASSQQTGNNQPQHF. DNA for the CDR3: TGCGCCAGCAGCCAACAGACAGGTAACAATCAGCCCCAGCATTTT.

Here the CDR3 DNA reads TGTGCCAGTACCAAGGACAGGGGGGAGAACACTGAAGCTTTCTTT. It specifies CASTKDRGENTEAFF. The V call is TRBV19, the J call TRBJ1-1, with TRBD1 identical over 10 bases. Germline values: CDR1 LNHDA, CDR2 SQIVND (reference sequence). CDR3 length: 15 residues. Trimming took 7 bases from V and 1 from J; bases not matched to a gene: 6. The entire variable domain, with the rest obtained from reference TRBV19 and TRBJ1-1, is as follows: DGGITQSPKYLFRKEGQNVTLSCEQNLNHDAMYWYRQDPGQGLRLIYYSQIVNDFQKGDIAEGYSVSREKKESFPLTVTSAQKNPTAFYLCASTKDRGENTEAFFGQGTRLTVV.

This clone has a handful of counts. The chain employs TRBV28 and TRBJ1-1, with 10 bases identical to TRBD1. Germline CDR1 is MDHEN and CDR2 is SYDVKM. Germline trimming cut 6 bases from V and 5 bases from J; bases unmatched to any gene: 12. The CDR3 has 16 residues. The DNA for the CDR3 is TGTGCCAGCAGCCCCCTGGGACAGGGGTCGGGAACTGAAGCTTTCTTT. Its translation is CASSPLGQGSGTEAFF.

V and J are TRBV19 and TRBJ2-1; tentative D call: TRBD2 (5 bases). In germline, CDR1 is LNHDA, CDR2 SQIVND (reference sequence). The CDR3 runs to 19 residues. The V gene lost 3 bases and the J gene lost 1 base, with 22 bases spanning the gap. CDR3 in amino acids: CASSIAGVRQTWSYNEQFF. As DNA, the CDR3 is TGTGCCAGTAGTATCGCGGGTGTCCGGCAGACCTGGTCCTACAATGAGCAGTTCTTC.

The CDR3 sequence: CASSLGTGGGPYNEQFF. The CDR3 region has the DNA TGCGCCAGCAGCTTGGGGACAGGGGGCGGACCCTACAATGAGCAGTTCTTC. The rearrangement uses TRBV5-1 and TRBJ2-1; 11 nucleotides align to TRBD1. This CDR3 is 17 amino acids long. Trimming removed 0 bases from V and 2 bases from J; junction bases left unmatched: 4. CDR1 SGHRS and CDR2 YFSETQ come from the germline V gene.

The rearrangement joins TRBV6-5 to TRBJ2-1, with a weak D call TRBD1 (5 bases). The CDR3 has 11 amino acids. V lost 6 bases, J lost 6 bases, and 6 bases lay in between. Germline CDR1 is MNHEY and CDR2 is SVGAGI. CDR3 region: CASRQANEQFF. The CDR3 nucleotides are TGTGCCAGCAGACAGGCCAATGAGCAGTTCTTC.

The genes are TRBV7-2 and TRBJ2-1; 8 nucleotides agree with TRBD2. Germline-derived CDR1 and CDR2 are SGHTA and FQGNSA. The CDR3 sequence is 19 residues long. After removal of 1 base from V and 5 bases from J, the junction contained 16 bases not matched to a gene. CDR3: CASSLVIGGAGGSHNEQFF. The DNA of the CDR3 is TGTGCCAGCAGCTTAGTGATAGGGGGTGCGGGGGGATCTCACAATGAGCAGTTCTTC. The complete variable domain, with remaining parts taken from reference TRBV7-2 and TRBJ2-1, reads GAGVSQSPSNKVTEKGKDVELRCDPISGHTALYWYRQSLGQGLEFLIYFQGNSAPDKSGLPSDRFSAERTGGSVSTLTIQRTQQEDSAVYLCASSLVIGGAGGSHNEQFFGPGTRLTVL.

The gene calls are TRBV28 and TRBJ2-1, with 8 bases fitting TRBD2. The CDR3 totals 13 residues. Germline CDR1 reads MDHEN; CDR2 reads SYDVKM. J lost 7 bases, V lost 5 bases, and 4 bases had no gene match. Written as DNA, the CDR3 is TGTGCCAGCAGTGCGCCTAGCGGGAATGAGCAGTTCTTC. Its translation: CASSAPSGNEQFF. Supplemented by reference TRBV28 and TRBJ2-1, the full variable domain reads DVKVTQSSRYLVKRTGEKVFLECVQDMDHENMFWYRQDPGLGLRLIYFSYDVKMKEKGDIPEGYSVSREKKERFSLILESASTNQTSMYLCASSAPSGNEQFFGPGTRLTVL.

The V gene is TRBV4-1, the J gene TRBJ2-2; TRBD2 matches at 12 bases. The junction had 5 bases not matched to a gene; V was cut back by 4 bases and J by 5 bases. The germline V gene encodes CDR1 MGHRA and CDR2 YSYEKL. The CDR3 extends over 16 amino acids. The CDR3 DNA reads TGCGCCAGCAGCCCTCCGGGACTAGCGGGTACCGGGGAGCTGTTTTTT. Protein sequence: CASSPPGLAGTGELFF.

This chain joins TRBV7-9 and TRBJ2-3; a weak D match, TRBD2 (6 bases). The CDR3 totals 16 residues. From germline, CDR1 is SEHNR and CDR2 FQNEAQ (reference sequence). Trimming stripped 0 bases from V and 3 bases from J, with 13 bases between. CDR3 DNA sequence: TGTGCCAGCAGCTTAGCGAGCGGCGGGAAAACAGATACGCAGTATTTT. Translating it yields CASSLASGGKTDTQYF. Full variable domain (rest looked up from reference TRBV7-9 and TRBJ2-3): DTGVSQNPRHKITKRGQNVTFRCDPISEHNRLYWYRQTLGQGPEFLTYFQNEAQLEKSRLLSDRFSAERPKGSFSTLEIQRTEQGDSAMYLCASSLASGGKTDTQYFGPGTRLTVL.

V gene TRBV4-3 combines with J gene TRBJ1-5; 8 positions match TRBD1. The CDR3 covers 14 residues. Losses at the gene ends were 2 bases for V and 4 bases for J; bases not matched to a gene: 1. Germline assignment: CDR1 LGHNA and CDR2 YSLEER. The CDR3 coding sequence is TGCGCCAGCAGCCAACAGGGGGCGAATCAGCCCCAGCATTTT. This translates into CASSQQGANQPQHF.

This clone was detected ten times or more. CDR3 bases: TGTGCCAGTACCGGGTTGGAGGGCTTTTCACCCCTCCACTTT. This gives the protein CASTGLEGFSPLHF. J is TRBJ1-6 and V is TRBV2; D gene uncertain. The germline V and J ends were trimmed by 9 bases and 9 bases, with 18 bases remaining between them. This CDR3 comprises 14 residues. Germline lookup yields CDR1 SNHLY and CDR2 FYNNEI.

The chain joins TRBV28 to TRBJ2-2; 11 bases map to TRBD2. Germline V gene data show CDR1 as MDHEN and CDR2 as SYDVKM. Trimming took 6 bases from V and 6 from J; bases not matched to a gene: 6. The CDR3 consists of 15 residues. In nucleotides, the CDR3 is TGTGCCAGCAGGAATCTAGCGGGGGGTCCCGGGGAGCTGTTTTTT. Protein sequence: CASRNLAGGPGELFF.

This clone was observed a few times. The chain is built from TRBV6-5 and TRBJ2-7; tentatively, D is TRBD1 (5 bases). V was pared by 1 base and J by 2 bases, with 12 bases between. This CDR3 has 15 residues. The germline V gene encodes CDR1 MNHEY and CDR2 SVGAGI. The CDR3 is CASSYLLTGAYEQYF. CDR3 coding DNA: TGTGCCAGCAGTTACTTACTTACAGGCGCCTACGAGCAGTACTTC.

This clone was observed a few times. This sequence joins TRBV27 and TRBJ1-2, with 10 bases that match TRBD1. Looked up from germline, CDR1 is MNHEY and CDR2 is SMNVEV (reference sequence). V shed 3 bases and J 5 bases; nucleotides not matched to a gene: 12. The CDR3 totals 17 residues. For the CDR3, the DNA is TGTGCCAGCAGTTTTTATGGGGGACAGGGGAAAAATTATGGCTACACCTTC. It translates to CASSFYGGQGKNYGYTF.

The V call is TRBV4-3, the J call TRBJ2-6; the D is unclear. Trimming took off 4 bases at V and 4 bases at J, with 8 bases between the two ends. The CDR3 totals 14 residues. Germline CDR1 LGHNA, CDR2 YSLEER. CDR3: CASSPNLGANVLTF. The CDR3 DNA sequence: TGCGCCAGCAGCCCAAATTTGGGGGCCAACGTCCTGACTTTC.

This clone occurred once. The rearrangement uses TRBV7-2 and TRBJ1-1; 7 bases match TRBD1. The ends lost 5 bases at V and 1 base at J; junction bases unmatched: 4. From germline, CDR1 is SGHTA and CDR2 FQGNSA. CDR3 length: 14 residues. The CDR3 DNA follows: TGTGCCAGCAGCACACAGGGGCGGAACACTGAAGCTTTCTTT. Translated, it gives CASSTQGRNTEAFF. The full variable domain, completed using reference TRBV7-2 and TRBJ1-1, is GAGVSQSPSNKVTEKGKDVELRCDPISGHTALYWYRQSLGQGLEFLIYFQGNSAPDKSGLPSDRFSAERTGGSVSTLTIQRTQQEDSAVYLCASSTQGRNTEAFFGQGTRLTVV.

The rearrangement joins TRBV20-1 to TRBJ1-2, with TRBD1 matching over 9 bases. The CDR3 totals 14 residues. The junction had 9 bases not matched to a gene; V was cut back by 3 bases and J by 7 bases. Germline loops: CDR1 DFQATT, CDR2 SNEGSKA (reference sequence). CDR3: CSASRTGAVSGYTF. The CDR3 DNA reads TGCAGTGCTAGTAGGACAGGGGCAGTGAGTGGCTACACCTTC.

The chain is built from TRBV7-2 and TRBJ2-3; D not resolved. V was shortened by 1 base and J by 11 bases, with 13 bases between the two germline ends. This CDR3 has 13 amino acids. Germline values: CDR1 SGHTA, CDR2 FQGNSA. The CDR3 spells CASSLGSAERQYF. DNA for the CDR3: TGTGCCAGCAGCTTAGGGAGCGCCGAAAGGCAGTATTTT.

The chain couples TRBV25-1 to TRBJ1-1; TRBD1 aligns across 8 bases. CDR1 MGHDK and CDR2 SYGVNS come from the germline V gene. This CDR3 has 14 amino acids. J lost 9 bases, V lost 3 bases, and 9 bases had no gene match. CDR3 loop: CASSDVWAGGKAFF. CDR3 sequence (DNA): TGTGCCAGCAGTGACGTTTGGGCAGGGGGCAAAGCTTTCTTT.

This clone was detected only a few times. The chain recombines TRBV4-1 with TRBJ2-7, with 7 bases matching TRBD2. Germline CDR1 and CDR2: MGHRA and YSYEKL. V was clipped by 0 bases and J by 4 bases; unmatched bases: 9. CDR3 length equals 16 residues. The CDR3 region is CASSQDPSGSAYEQYF. DNA for the CDR3: TGCGCCAGCAGCCAAGATCCTAGCGGATCCGCTTACGAGCAGTACTTC.

This clone was seen only a few times. The rearrangement uses TRBV5-1 and TRBJ1-2; TRBD1 is a possible D gene (5 bases). Germline CDR1 reads SGHRS; CDR2 reads YFSETQ. The CDR3 is made up of 14 amino acids. V was cut by 3 bases and J by 6 bases, with 15 bases left in between. CDR3 bases: TGCGCCAGCAGCTCCACAGGCCCGAGGCATGGCTACACCTTC. Translated: CASSSTGPRHGYTF.